A selection of T cell receptor beta chains follows, all from one sample in a study of response to subunit inactivated influenza vaccine. TCRdb used MiXCR to reprocess the RT-PCR reads, holding one entry per CDR3 protein. Here the sample spans approximately 570,000 distinct CDR3 sequences, about 8% being singletons. This material consisted of PBMCs from blood, taken less than 30 months after vaccination. These TCRs come from a man aged 50-75 years who received an inactivated influenza vaccine. The CDR3 runs from the conserved cysteine through the conserved F or W. D genes are given only for firm matches. The size entry is marked missing in some rows and otherwise reads once, few, many or a size class.

TRBJ2-2 few TRBV12-3/TRBV12-4 - TGTGCCAGCAAAGGACTTCCTAACACCGGGGAGCTGTTTTTT CASKGLPNTGELFF
TRBJ2-7 few TRBV27 TRBD1 TGTGCCAGCAGCCCCAGCGGACAGGGATCGGGCGAGCAGTACTTC CASSPSGQGSGEQYF
TRBJ2-1 few TRBV12-3/TRBV12-4 TRBD1 TGTGCCAGCAGTATTAACAGGGGGCGAAACTACAATGAGCAGTTCTTC CASSINRGRNYNEQFF
TRBJ2-7 few TRBV4-3 TRBD2 TGCGCCAGCAGCCAGTCGGCTAGCGGGGGTTACGAGCAGTACTTC CASSQSASGGYEQYF
TRBJ2-6 - TRBV20-1 - TGCAGTGGGAAGGTTGGGGCCAACGTCCTGACTTTC CSGKVGANVLTF
TRBJ2-5 - TRBV29-1 - TGCAGCGCCCTCCGCCGGGACTCAACCCCAGAGACCCAGTACTTC CSALRRDSTPETQYF
TRBJ1-2 many TRBV5-1 TRBD1 TGCGCCAGCAGACCAGGGGGGGAGACGATCGGCTACACCTTC CASRPGGETIGYTF
TRBJ2-3 - TRBV7-6 TRBD2 TGTGCCAGCAGCTTAGATCTGGGACTAGCGGGGGACGTCAGCACAGATACGCAGTATTTT CASSLDLGLAGDVSTDTQYF
TRBJ1-2 few TRBV6-1 TRBD1 TGTGCCACCCACCCAGGGGGCCTCTATAACTATGGCTACACCTTC CATHPGGLYNYGYTF
TRBJ2-7 few TRBV12-3/TRBV12-4 TRBD1 TGTGCCAGCAGTCACGGGACAGTCCGATCCTACGAGCAGTACTTC CASSHGTVRSYEQYF
TRBJ1-6 few TRBV7-9 - TGTGCCGGGGGGAACGCTAATTCACCCCTCCACTTT CAGGNANSPLHF
TRBJ2-7 many TRBV7-2 - TGTGCCAGCAGGAACAGGGCTAGCTCCTACGAGCAGTACTTC CASRNRASSYEQYF
TRBJ1-6 - TRBV28 - TGTGCCAGCAGTTTTTTGGACCGCGATTCACCCCTCCACTTT CASSFLDRDSPLHF